These 11 T cell receptor beta chains came from one sample sequenced in a study of beta chain features in type 1 diabetes (dated by TCRdb to between 2017 and 2018). Receptor libraries were prepared by the immunoSEQ multiplex PCR assay. The High Capacity cDNA Reverse Transcription Kit was used to reverse transcribe all of the isolated RNA, meaning that expressed TCRB transcripts were what got sequenced. The source is immuneACCESS, and TCRdb retained only in-frame sequences with V and J called. Part of the clones is not carried over; for the studies checked, unresolved V genes explain less than half of this, and the remainder is unexplained. Recorded for this sample are 860,000 or so clones; roughly a sixth of them occurred a single time. The ten most abundant clones make up 0.02% to 0.03% of the sample. The sequencing sample was made of naive CD4+ T cells from blood. This specimen's cell subset or site label, per the study, means: true naive CD4+ T cells. These receptors all come from a woman aged 18-29 years in good health.

This clone was counted only a few times. The J gene is TRBJ2-1, the V gene TRBV7-2, with TRBD2 matching over 13 bases. This CDR3 is 15 amino acids long. Per the germline V gene, CDR1 is SGHTA and CDR2 is FQGNSA. The V segment lost 6 bases and the J segment 8 bases; nucleotides outside the gene matches: 7. In nucleotides, the CDR3 is TGTGCCAGCAGTCTCACTAGCGGGAGGGTGTATGAGCAGTTCTTC. It yields the protein CASSLTSGRVYEQFF. The full variable domain, with the rest looked up from reference TRBV7-2 and TRBJ2-1, is GAGVSQSPSNKVTEKGKDVELRCDPISGHTALYWYRQSLGQGLEFLIYFQGNSAPDKSGLPSDRFSAERTGGSVSTLTIQRTQQEDSAVYLCASSLTSGRVYEQFFGPGTRLTVL.

The chain links TRBV10-2 to TRBJ2-7, with TRBD1 matching over 9 bases. From germline, CDR1 is WSHSY and CDR2 SAAADI. This CDR3 region has 11 residues. J lost 11 bases, V lost 5 bases, and 4 bases had no gene match. CDR3 in DNA: TGCGCCAGCAGTAGGGACAGGGAAAAGTACTTC. The encoded protein is CASSRDREKYF.

This clone was counted between two and nine times. The chain recombines TRBV28 with TRBJ1-5; D not certain. The germline V gene has CDR1 MDHEN and CDR2 SYDVKM. Trimming shortened V by 5 bases and J by 3 bases, and 8 bases separated the two germline ends. This CDR3 has 13 residues. DNA for the CDR3: TGTGCCAGCAGTCGCCAGGCCAATCAGCCCCAGCATTTT. Residues: CASSRQANQPQHF.

The chain uses TRBV27 and TRBJ1-1; D ambiguous. The V end was cut by 6 bases, the J end by 4 bases, with 15 bases between. CDR3 size: 14 residues. The germline CDR1 and CDR2 sequences are MNHEY and SMNVEV (reference sequence). Here the CDR3 DNA reads TGTGCCAGCAGCCTCTCTCTTTCATCCACTGAAGCTTTCTTT. Translated, it gives CASSLSLSSTEAFF.

This sequence joins TRBV13 and TRBJ2-4; the match to TRBD1 covers 8 bases. Germline lookup yields CDR1 PRHDT and CDR2 FYEKMQ (reference sequence). V was pared by 8 bases and J by 5 bases, with 14 bases of the junction left unmatched. The CDR3 consists of 16 residues. CDR3 sequence reads: CASRRITGGRENIQYF. The CDR3 nucleotides are TGTGCCAGCCGACGAATCACAGGGGGTAGGGAAAACATTCAGTACTTC.

The chain carries TRBV5-5 and TRBJ2-5, with TRBD2 matching over 14 bases. The ends lost 4 bases at V and 5 bases at J; junction bases unmatched: 13. The CDR3 loop spans 18 amino acids. The V gene's germline CDR1 is SGHKS and CDR2 YYEKEE (reference sequence). CDR3 DNA sequence: TGTGCCAGCAGCCCAACCCCCGGGACTAGCGGGAGTGGGGAGACCCAGTACTTC. Its translation: CASSPTPGTSGSGETQYF.

This clone was seen a few times. At one of its ends the junction is not consistent with the germline gene, which may arise from a read error. The rearrangement links TRBV2 to TRBJ2-7; the D gene is possibly TRBD1 (5 bases). CDR1 and CDR2 from the germline V gene are SNHLY and FYNNEI. The CDR3 covers 13 residues. The CDR3 is CASSEEAQYKGHF. CDR3 sequence (DNA): TGTGCCAGCAGTGAAGAGGCCCAGTACAAGGGGCACTTC.

This clone came up a few times. The rearrangement links TRBV18 to TRBJ2-5; D is perhaps TRBD1 or TRBD2 (6 bases each). The CDR3 sequence is 16 residues long. V lost 2 bases and J 4 bases, leaving 17 bases between the germline ends. Germline CDR1 is KGHSH and CDR2 is LQKENI. The CDR3 region has the DNA TGTGCCAGCTCACCAACCGGGACACGGAGGGGAGAGACCCAGTACTTC. It codes for CASSPTGTRRGETQYF.

The chain couples TRBV5-1 to TRBJ1-1; 7 positions agree with TRBD1. Looked up from germline, CDR1 is SGHRS and CDR2 is YFSETQ. Unmatched junction bases numbered 5, after V lost 2 bases and J lost 1 base. The CDR3 is made up of 15 amino acids. The DNA for the CDR3 is TGCGCCAGCAGCTTCTGGACAGGATCGAACACTGAAGCTTTCTTT. Amino acids: CASSFWTGSNTEAFF. Drawing the rest from reference TRBV5-1 and TRBJ1-1, the complete variable domain is KAGVTQTPRYLIKTRGQQVTLSCSPISGHRSVSWYQQTPGQGLQFLFEYFSETQRNKGNFPGRFSGRQFSNSRSEMNVSTLELGDSALYLCASSFWTGSNTEAFFGQGTRLTVV.

This clone showed up just a few times. The gene calls are TRBV28 and TRBJ2-7; TRBD2 is a possible D gene (6 bases). Trimming took 5 bases from V and 2 from J, leaving 13 bases between them. Germline V gene lookup returns CDR1 MDHEN and CDR2 SYDVKM. CDR3 length: 14 residues. CDR3 coding DNA: TGTGCCAGCAGTCGCGTCGGAGGGCCCTACGAGCAGTACTTC. It encodes CASSRVGGPYEQYF.

Only a few counts were recorded for this clone. The chain uses TRBV7-2 and TRBJ2-1, with a possible D match to TRBD2 (5 bases). V lost 5 bases, J lost 4 bases, and 12 bases lay in between. This CDR3 is 14 amino acids long. CDR1 and CDR2 from the germline V gene are SGHTA and FQGNSA. The chain's CDR3 is CASSKVEGYNEQFF. CDR3 DNA sequence: TGTGCCAGCAGCAAGGTTGAGGGTTACAATGAGCAGTTCTTC.